A single T cell receptor beta chain is shown here with its context. No antigen is known for it. Base qualities are not at hand, and no much larger clone is one base apart. At diagnosis, peripheral blood, uninvolved tumor-adjacent lung and tumor were collected and stored as a combination of fresh-frozen and FFPE material. Blood samples were analyzed as peripheral blood mononuclear cells for TCR repertoire profiling. This entry belongs to a study of T cells in localized non-small cell lung cancer (TCRdb year 2020). Context from the whole study: The study examined T cell repertoires in a few hundred patients with early-stage NSCLC and compared tumors with uninvolved tumor-adjacent lungs. The cohort was made up of around 250 treatment-naive NSCLC patients whose localized lung tumors had been resected. A mean age of around 69 years was recorded for the NSCLC patients, of whom around 120 were male and around 100 were female. The paper's findings and limits, for the study overall: Multi-region tumor sequencing was not performed, so intratumor heterogeneity could not be excluded. Higher blood T cell density associated with longer overall survival, while higher adjacent-lung clonality associated with shorter survival. Since the design was exploratory, TCR variables were selected using unadjusted p-values with no false-discovery rate correction. Uninvolved tumor-adjacent lung showed the highest T cell clonality, higher than tumor, which suggests more focused antigenic responses in the adjacent lung. A median of roughly 60 of the top 100 tumor clones turned up in the paired uninvolved adjacent lung, and some 28 of those clones also ranked among the top 100 of that same adjacent lung.

The immunoSEQ Assay was used to sequence TCR beta CDR3 regions from DNA. In the original analysis: T cell density was computed as TCR beta template counts normalized to usable DNA estimated by amplifying housekeeping genes. Richness was estimated using the preseqR package, with extrapolation to 400,000 templates for PBMC samples and to 120,000 templates for tissue samples. Clonality was defined as one minus Pielou's evenness. To identify tissue-enriched TCRs, differential abundance testing was run on productive amino-acid clonotypes with a minimum total count of 5 and an alpha of 0.1. The Jaccard Index and the Morisita Overlap Index were used to quantify repertoire overlap between compartments. GLIPH clustered TCR beta CDR3s with public tetramer-defined viral CDR3s; viral motifs required at least three viral sequences plus V-gene enrichment. TCRdb provides this immuneACCESS table in a form limited to in-frame rearrangements. Some clones are lacking; in checked studies, under half of them reflect an unresolved V gene, and why the rest are absent is not known. V and J calls and clone size are those listed in that table; D and trimming were worked out from the DNA. Recorded for this sample are fewer than 30,000 clones; about 92% of them occurred a single time. 0.9% to 1.2% of the sample belongs to the ten largest clones.

V is clipped by 7 bases and J by 4 bases, and the sequence between their germline boundaries is 17 bases long. The CDR3 has 14 amino acids, counting the end cysteine and phenylalanine. The entry retains the CDR3 DNA only, 42 bases that are in frame from base 1. For CDR1 and CDR2, the germline V gene lists SGDLS and YYNGEE. This TCR was sampled from a woman aged 35 to 70 with stage I lung adenocarcinoma. The sequence joins TRBV9 to TRBJ1-1; TRBD1 might be the D gene, on 5 matching bases. Source: peripheral blood, taken before any cancer treatment. The CDR3 corresponds to CASGRGPEGTEAFF. The sequence in DNA is TGTGCCAGCGGGAGGGGCCCTGAGGGCACTGAAGCTTTCTTT.